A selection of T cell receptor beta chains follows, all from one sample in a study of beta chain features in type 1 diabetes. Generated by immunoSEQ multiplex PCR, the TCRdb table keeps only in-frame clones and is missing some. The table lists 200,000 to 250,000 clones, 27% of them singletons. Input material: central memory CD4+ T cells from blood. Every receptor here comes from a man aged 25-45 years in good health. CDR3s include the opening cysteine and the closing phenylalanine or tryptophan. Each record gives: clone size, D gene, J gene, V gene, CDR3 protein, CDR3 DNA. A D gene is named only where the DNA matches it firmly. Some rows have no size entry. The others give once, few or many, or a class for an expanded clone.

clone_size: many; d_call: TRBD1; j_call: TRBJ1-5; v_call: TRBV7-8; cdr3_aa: CASSRDRGQPQHF; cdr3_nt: TGTGCCAGCAGCCGGGACAGGGGTCAGCCCCAGCATTTT
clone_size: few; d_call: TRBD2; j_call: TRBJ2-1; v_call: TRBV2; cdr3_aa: CASSSIRGDGNEQFF; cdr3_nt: TGTGCCAGCAGTAGTATACGGGGGGATGGCAATGAGCAGTTCTTC
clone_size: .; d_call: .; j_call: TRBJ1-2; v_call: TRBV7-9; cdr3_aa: CASSLGVGANYGYTF; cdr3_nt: TGTGCCAGCAGCTTAGGCGTTGGGGCTAACTATGGCTACACCTTC
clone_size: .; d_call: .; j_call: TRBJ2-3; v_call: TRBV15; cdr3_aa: CATSRAEGDTQYF; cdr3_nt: TGTGCCACCAGCAGAGCGGAAGGGGATACGCAGTATTTT
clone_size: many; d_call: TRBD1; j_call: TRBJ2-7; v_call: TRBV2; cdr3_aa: CASKRDRNYEQYF; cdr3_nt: TGTGCCAGCAAACGGGACAGAAACTACGAGCAGTACTTC
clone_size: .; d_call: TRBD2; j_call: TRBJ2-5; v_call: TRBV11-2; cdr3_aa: CASSLGASGGFQETQYF; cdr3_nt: TGTGCCAGCAGCTTAGGCGCTAGCGGGGGTTTCCAAGAGACCCAGTACTTC
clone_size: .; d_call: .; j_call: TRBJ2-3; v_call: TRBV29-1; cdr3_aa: CSAPGITDTQYF; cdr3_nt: TGCAGCGCTCCGGGAATCACAGATACGCAGTATTTT
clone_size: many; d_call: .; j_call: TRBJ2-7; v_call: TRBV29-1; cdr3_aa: CAGRDTPYEQYF; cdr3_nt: TGCGCTGGGCGGGACACCCCCTACGAGCAGTACTTC
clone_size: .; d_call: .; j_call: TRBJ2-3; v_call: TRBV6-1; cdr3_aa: CASSEADTQYF; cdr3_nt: TGTGCCAGCAGTGAAGCAGATACGCAGTATTTT
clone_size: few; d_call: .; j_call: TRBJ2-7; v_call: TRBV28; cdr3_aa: CASQGTTSSIYEQYF; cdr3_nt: TGTGCCAGCCAAGGCACCACGAGTTCTATCTACGAGCAGTACTTC
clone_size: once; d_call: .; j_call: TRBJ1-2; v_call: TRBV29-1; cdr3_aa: CSVGPEAEGYTF; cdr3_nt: TGCAGCGTTGGACCCGAGGCGGAGGGCTACACCTTC
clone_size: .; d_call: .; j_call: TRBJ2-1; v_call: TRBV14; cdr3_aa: CASSQVSVDNEQFF; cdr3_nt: TGTGCCAGCAGCCAAGTGTCAGTCGACAATGAGCAGTTCTTC
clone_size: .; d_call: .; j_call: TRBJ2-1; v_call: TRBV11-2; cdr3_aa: CASSPSIGASYNEQFF; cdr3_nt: TGTGCCAGCAGCCCGTCGATAGGGGCATCCTACAATGAGCAGTTCTTC
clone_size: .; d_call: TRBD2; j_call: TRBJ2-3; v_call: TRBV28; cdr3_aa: CASSHSSGSFADTQYF; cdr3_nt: TGTGCCAGCAGCCATAGTAGCGGGAGCTTCGCAGATACGCAGTATTTT
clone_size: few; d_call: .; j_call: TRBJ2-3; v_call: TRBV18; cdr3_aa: CASSPPGLLDTQYF; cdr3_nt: TGTGCCAGCTCACCACCGGGACTCCTGGATACGCAGTATTTT
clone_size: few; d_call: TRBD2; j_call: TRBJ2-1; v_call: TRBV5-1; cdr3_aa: CASSLAGGRSYNEQFF; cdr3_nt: TGCGCCAGCAGCTTGGCGGGAGGGCGGTCCTACAATGAGCAGTTCTTC
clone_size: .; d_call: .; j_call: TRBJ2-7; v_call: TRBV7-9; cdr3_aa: CASSSLPYEQYF; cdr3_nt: TGTGCCAGCAGTTCCTTGCCCTACGAGCAGTACTTC
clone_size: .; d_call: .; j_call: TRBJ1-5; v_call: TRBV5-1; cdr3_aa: CASSLEGAPYQPQHF; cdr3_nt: TGCGCCAGCAGCTTGGAAGGGGCGCCCTATCAGCCCCAGCATTTT
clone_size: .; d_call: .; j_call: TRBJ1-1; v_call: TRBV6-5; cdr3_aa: CARGIRRQAFF; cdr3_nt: TGTGCCAGGGGGATTAGGAGACAAGCTTTCTTT
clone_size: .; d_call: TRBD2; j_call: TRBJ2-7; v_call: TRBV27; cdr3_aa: CASSPGTSPTYEQYF; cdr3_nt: TGTGCCAGCAGTCCCGGGACTAGCCCCACCTACGAGCAGTACTTC
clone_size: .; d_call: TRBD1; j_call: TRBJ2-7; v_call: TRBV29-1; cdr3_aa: CSVRRDRDAYEQYF; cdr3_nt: TGCAGCGTAAGAAGGGACAGGGACGCCTACGAGCAGTACTTC
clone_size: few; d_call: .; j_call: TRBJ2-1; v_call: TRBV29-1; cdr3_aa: CSVADGGQESYNEQFF; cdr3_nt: TGCAGCGTTGCGGACGGAGGCCAGGAGTCCTACAATGAGCAGTTCTTC
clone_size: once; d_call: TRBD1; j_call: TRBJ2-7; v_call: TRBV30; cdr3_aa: CAWRDRDSYEQYF; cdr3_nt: TGTGCCTGGAGGGACAGGGACTCCTACGAGCAGTACTTC
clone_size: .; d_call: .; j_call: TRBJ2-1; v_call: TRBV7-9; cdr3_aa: CASTFTGPGEQFF; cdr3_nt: TGTGCCAGCACCTTTACAGGGCCCGGTGAGCAGTTCTTC
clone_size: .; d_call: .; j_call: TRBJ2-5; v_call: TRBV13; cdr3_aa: CASSRYQETQYF; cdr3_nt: TGTGCCAGCAGCCGGTACCAAGAGACCCAGTACTTC
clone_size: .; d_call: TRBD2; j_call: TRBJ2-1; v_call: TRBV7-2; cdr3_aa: CASSPEREPYNEQFF; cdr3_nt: TGTGCCAGCAGCCCCGAGCGGGAGCCCTACAATGAGCAGTTCTTC
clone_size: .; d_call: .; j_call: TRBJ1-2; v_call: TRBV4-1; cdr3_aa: CASSQPARGQDYGYTF; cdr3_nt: TGCGCCAGCAGCCAACCCGCTCGAGGGCAGGACTATGGCTACACCTTC
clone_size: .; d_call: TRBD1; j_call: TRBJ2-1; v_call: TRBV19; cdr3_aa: CASSIKGGQGSNEQFF; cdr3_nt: TGTGCCAGTAGTATAAAGGGGGGACAGGGGAGCAATGAGCAGTTCTTC
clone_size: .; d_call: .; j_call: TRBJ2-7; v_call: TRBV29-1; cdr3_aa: CSVGLTGSYEQYF; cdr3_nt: TGCAGCGTTGGGCTGACAGGTTCCTACGAGCAGTACTTC
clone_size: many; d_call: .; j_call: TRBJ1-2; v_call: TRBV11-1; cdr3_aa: CASSSTFANYGYTF; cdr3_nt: TGTGCCAGCAGTTCCACCTTTGCTAACTATGGCTACACCTTC
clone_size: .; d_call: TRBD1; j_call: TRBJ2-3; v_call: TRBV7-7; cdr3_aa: CASSVGQHTDTQYF; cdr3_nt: TGTGCCAGCAGCGTGGGACAGCACACAGATACGCAGTATTTT
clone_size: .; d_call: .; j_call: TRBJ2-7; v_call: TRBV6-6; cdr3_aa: CASSKGQEWSYEQYF; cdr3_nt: TGTGCCAGCAGCAAAGGGCAGGAATGGTCCTACGAGCAGTACTTC
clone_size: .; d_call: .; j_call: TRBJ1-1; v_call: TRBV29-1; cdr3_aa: CSVEEALGTEAFF; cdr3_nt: TGCAGCGTTGAGGAAGCCCTGGGCACTGAAGCTTTCTTT
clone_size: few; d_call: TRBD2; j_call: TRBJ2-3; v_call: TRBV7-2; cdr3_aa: CASSLGPSGNTDTQYF; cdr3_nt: TGTGCCAGCAGCTTAGGTCCTAGCGGAAACACAGATACGCAGTATTTT
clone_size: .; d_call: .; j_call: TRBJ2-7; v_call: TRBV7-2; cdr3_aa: CASSRSGQAYEQYF; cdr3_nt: TGTGCCAGCAGCCGCAGCGGACAAGCCTACGAGCAGTACTTC
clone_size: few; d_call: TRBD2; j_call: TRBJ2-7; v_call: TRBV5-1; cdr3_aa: CASSPSGRGFHEQYF; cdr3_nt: TGCGCCAGCAGCCCTAGCGGGAGAGGATTCCACGAGCAGTACTTC
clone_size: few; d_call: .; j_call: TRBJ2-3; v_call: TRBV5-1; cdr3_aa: CASSLGLTSTDTQYF; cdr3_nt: TGCGCCAGCAGCTTGGGACTAACAAGCACAGATACGCAGTATTTT
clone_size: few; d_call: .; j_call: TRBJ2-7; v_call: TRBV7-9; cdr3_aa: CASSFSLTGAYEQYF; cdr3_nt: TGTGCCAGCAGCTTCTCGTTGACAGGCGCCTACGAGCAGTACTTC
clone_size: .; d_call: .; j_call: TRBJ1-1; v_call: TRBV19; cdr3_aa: CASSLTGNTEAFF; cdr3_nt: TGTGCCAGTAGTTTAACAGGGAACACTGAAGCTTTCTTT
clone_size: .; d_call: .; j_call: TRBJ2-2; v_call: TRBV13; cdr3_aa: CASSTTRGANSGELFF; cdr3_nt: TGTGCCAGCAGCACCACACGGGGGGCAAACTCCGGGGAGCTGTTTTTT
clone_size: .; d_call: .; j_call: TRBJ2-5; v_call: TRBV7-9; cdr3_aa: CASSSETQYF; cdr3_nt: TGTGCCAGCAGCTCGGAGACCCAGTACTTC
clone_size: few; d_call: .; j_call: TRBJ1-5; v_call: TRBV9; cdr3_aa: CASSVGVNSNQPQHF; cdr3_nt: TGTGCCAGCAGCGTAGGAGTAAATAGCAATCAGCCCCAGCATTTT
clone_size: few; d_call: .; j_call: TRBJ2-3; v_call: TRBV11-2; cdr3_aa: CASRRGGGSETDTQYF; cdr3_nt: TGTGCCAGCAGAAGAGGGGGGGGGAGTGAGACAGATACGCAGTATTTT
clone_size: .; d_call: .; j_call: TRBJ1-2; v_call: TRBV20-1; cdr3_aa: CSAPGPWGYTF; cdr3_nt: TGCAGTGCCCCCGGTCCCTGGGGCTACACCTTC
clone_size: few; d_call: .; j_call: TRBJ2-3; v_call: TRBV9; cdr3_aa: CASSVSSTDTQYF; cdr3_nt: TGTGCCAGCAGCGTATCTAGCACAGATACGCAGTATTTT
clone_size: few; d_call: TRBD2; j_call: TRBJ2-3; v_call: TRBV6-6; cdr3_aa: CASSPDGGRANTQYF; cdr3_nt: TGTGCCAGCAGCCCCGATGGCGGGAGAGCTAATACGCAGTATTTT
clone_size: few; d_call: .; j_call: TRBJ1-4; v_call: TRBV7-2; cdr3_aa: CASRRGNEKLFF; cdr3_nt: TGTGCCAGCCGTCGGGGGAATGAAAAACTGTTTTTT
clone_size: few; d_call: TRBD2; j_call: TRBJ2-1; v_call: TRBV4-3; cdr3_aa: CASSQDTSENEQFF; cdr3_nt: TGCGCCAGCAGCCAAGATACTAGCGAGAATGAGCAGTTCTTC
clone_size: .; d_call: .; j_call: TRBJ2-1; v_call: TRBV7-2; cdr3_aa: CASSLAVKGSYNEQFF; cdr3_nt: TGTGCCAGCAGCTTAGCGGTGAAAGGATCCTACAATGAGCAGTTCTTC
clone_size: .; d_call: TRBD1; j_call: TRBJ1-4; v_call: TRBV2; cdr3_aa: CASSGQGANEKLFF; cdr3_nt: TGTGCCAGCAGTGGACAGGGAGCTAATGAAAAACTGTTTTTT
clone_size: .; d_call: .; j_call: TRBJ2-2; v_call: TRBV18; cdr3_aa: CASSQRSSNTGELFF; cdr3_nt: TGTGCCAGCTCACAGAGATCGAGTAACACCGGGGAGCTGTTTTTT
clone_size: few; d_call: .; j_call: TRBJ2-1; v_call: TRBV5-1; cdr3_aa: CASTPNRARGDNEQFF; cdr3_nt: TGCGCCAGCACCCCAAACCGGGCCCGGGGAGACAATGAGCAGTTCTTC
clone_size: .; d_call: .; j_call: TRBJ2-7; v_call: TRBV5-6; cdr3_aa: CASSSDYEQYF; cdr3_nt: TGTGCCAGCAGCTCTGACTACGAGCAGTACTTC
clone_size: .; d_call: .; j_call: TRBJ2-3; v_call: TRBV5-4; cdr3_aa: CASSAARSTDTQYF; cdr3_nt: TGTGCCAGCAGCGCGGCTAGGAGCACAGATACGCAGTATTTT
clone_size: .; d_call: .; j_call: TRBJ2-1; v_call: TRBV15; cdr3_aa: CATSRAGGEQFF; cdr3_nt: TGTGCCACCAGCAGAGCGGGTGGTGAGCAGTTCTTC
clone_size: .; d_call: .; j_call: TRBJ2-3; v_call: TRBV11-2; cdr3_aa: CASSLTQGGDTQYF; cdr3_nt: TGTGCCAGCAGCTTAACACAGGGCGGGGATACGCAGTATTTT
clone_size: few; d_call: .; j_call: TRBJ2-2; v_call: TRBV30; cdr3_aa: CAWSVGQYTGELFF; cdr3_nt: TGTGCCTGGAGTGTCGGACAGTACACCGGGGAGCTGTTTTTT
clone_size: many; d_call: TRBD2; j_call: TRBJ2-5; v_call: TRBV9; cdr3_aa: CASSQTSGGEWETQYF; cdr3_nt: TGTGCCAGCTCTCAGACTAGCGGCGGAGAATGGGAGACCCAGTACTTC
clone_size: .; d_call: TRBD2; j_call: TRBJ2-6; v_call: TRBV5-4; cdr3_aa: CASSPRSGRATGANVLTF; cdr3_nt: TGTGCCAGCAGCCCCCGTTCCGGGAGGGCCACTGGGGCCAACGTCCTGACTTTC
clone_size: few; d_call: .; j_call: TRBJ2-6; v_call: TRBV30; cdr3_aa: CAWTAGANVLTF; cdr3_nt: TGTGCCTGGACGGCTGGGGCCAACGTCCTGACTTTC